Following are 25 T cell receptor beta chains from one sample sequenced in a study of cytomegalovirus exposure and HLA in healthy donors. Measured with immunoSEQ multiplex PCR; TCRdb has only the in-frame clones, and not every one. The repertoire holds 150,000 to 200,000 clones, with less than 90% as singletons. What was sequenced was PBMCs. The receptors derive from a man aged 25 to 45 in good health and CMV-seropositive.

V is TRBV13 and J is TRBJ1-1; 9 bases map to TRBD1. Germline assignment: CDR1 PRHDT and CDR2 FYEKMQ (reference sequence). The CDR3 totals 13 residues. The ends lost 5 bases at V and 7 bases at J; junction bases unmatched: 5. The CDR3: CASSTQDRGEAFF. The CDR3, as DNA: TGTGCCAGCAGCACCCAGGACAGGGGTGAAGCTTTCTTT.

CDR3 residues: CASINGKGARAGYGYTF. CDR3 in DNA: TGTGCCAGCATCAACGGCAAGGGGGCGCGGGCGGGCTATGGCTACACCTTC. The chain employs TRBV28 and TRBJ1-2; 7 bases are a match to TRBD1. Germline V lookup: CDR1 MDHEN, CDR2 SYDVKM. Unmatched junction bases numbered 18, after V lost 7 bases and J lost 4 bases. The length of the CDR3 is 17 residues.

The V call is TRBV6-5, the J call TRBJ2-5; possible D gene TRBD2, 6 bases. Trimming pared 6 bases from V and 4 bases from J, leaving 12 bases between. The CDR3 contains 13 residues. CDR1 MNHEY and CDR2 SVGAGI come from the germline V gene. The CDR3, as DNA: TGTGCCAGCAGCCCCAGGGACTTAGAGACCCAGTACTTC. Translation gives CASSPRDLETQYF.

The gene calls are TRBV7-9 and TRBJ2-3, with 10 bases lining up with TRBD2. This CDR3 comprises 17 residues. V shed 5 bases, J shed 1 base, and the junction held 9 bases outside the gene matches. Germline V gives CDR1 SEHNR, CDR2 FQNEAQ (reference sequence). The CDR3 DNA follows: TGTGCCAGCAGCCCAAGGTGGCTAGCGGGGGGCACAGATACGCAGTATTTT. Translated, it gives CASSPRWLAGGTDTQYF.

The chain joins TRBV28 to TRBJ2-7, with 7 bases aligning to TRBD2. The CDR3 consists of 15 residues. Germline V gives CDR1 MDHEN, CDR2 SYDVKM. Trimming took 2 bases from V and 3 from J; bases not matched to a gene: 7. CDR3 loop: CASSLQAGINYEQYF. The CDR3 DNA sequence: TGTGCCAGCAGTTTACAAGCGGGGATAAACTACGAGCAGTACTTC.

The rearrangement links TRBV7-9 to TRBJ1-3, with D unresolved. The V end lost 5 bases, the J end lost 5 bases, and 7 bases lay between the germline ends. Germline V gene lookup returns CDR1 SEHNR and CDR2 FQNEAQ (reference sequence). This CDR3 region has 12 residues. CDR3 coding DNA: TGTGCCAGCAGCCGAGCGAGAAACACCATATATTTT. It yields the protein CASSRARNTIYF. Filled out from reference TRBV7-9 and TRBJ1-3, the complete variable domain reads DTGVSQNPRHKITKRGQNVTFRCDPISEHNRLYWYRQTLGQGPEFLTYFQNEAQLEKSRLLSDRFSAERPKGSFSTLEIQRTEQGDSAMYLCASSRARNTIYFGEGSWLTVV.

The chain uses TRBV9 and TRBJ2-2; TRBD1 aligns across 7 bases. J was trimmed by 6 bases and V by 0 bases; bases with no gene match: 2. The CDR3 sequence is 14 residues long. Germline CDR1 SGDLS, CDR2 YYNGEE. CDR3 bases: TGTGCCAGCAGCGTAGCGAGGGGGCCCGGGGAGCTGTTTTTT. Translation gives CASSVARGPGELFF.

The genes are TRBV7-9 and TRBJ2-7; D may be TRBD1 (6 bases). Trimming took off 5 bases at V and 1 base at J, with 12 bases between the two ends. CDR1 is SEHNR, CDR2 FQNEAQ, per germline (reference sequence). This CDR3 region has 14 residues. This CDR3 is CASSPRGGSYEQYF. DNA for the CDR3: TGTGCCAGCAGCCCCAGGGGCGGGTCCTACGAGCAGTACTTC.

This clone has only one observation. CDR3 in amino acids: CASSVVGEGGEQYF. Written as DNA, the CDR3 is TGTGCCAGCAGCGTAGTCGGGGAGGGGGGCGAGCAGTACTTC. This chain connects TRBV9 to TRBJ2-7, with D tentatively TRBD2 (7 bases). Trimming pared 0 bases from V and 6 bases from J, leaving 13 bases between. Germline CDR1 reads SGDLS; CDR2 reads YYNGEE. This CDR3 spans 14 amino acids.

V usage is TRBV19 and J usage is TRBJ2-3, with 7 bases aligning to TRBD1. This CDR3 contains 17 residues. The junction had 9 bases not matched to a gene; V was cut back by 3 bases and J by 0 bases. Germline V lookup: CDR1 LNHDA, CDR2 SQIVND (reference sequence). The CDR3, as DNA: TGTGCCAGTAGTATGTTCAGGGGGACACCTAGCACAGATACGCAGTATTTT. Residues: CASSMFRGTPSTDTQYF.

The chain carries TRBV28 and TRBJ2-7; no clear D gene. Trimming left V 5 bases short and J 0 bases short, with 11 bases between. CDR1 and CDR2 from the germline V gene are MDHEN and SYDVKM. The CDR3 sequence is 14 residues long. The CDR3 loop is CASSESGNSYEQYF. The CDR3 nucleotides read TGTGCCAGCAGTGAGTCAGGTAACTCCTACGAGCAGTACTTC.

J is TRBJ1-3 and V is TRBV18; D unresolved. V dropped 11 bases and J dropped 4 bases, with 9 bases sitting between them. There are 11 residues in the CDR3. The V gene's germline CDR1 is KGHSH and CDR2 LQKENI. This chain's CDR3 is CARFRGNTIYF. CDR3 DNA sequence: TGTGCCCGGTTCCGAGGAAACACCATATATTTT.

This chain joins TRBV16 and TRBJ1-1; possibly TRBD1 for D (6 bases). V was shortened by 4 bases and J by 7 bases, with 7 bases between the two germline ends. CDR3 length: 11 amino acids. CDR1 KGHSY and CDR2 FQNENV come from the germline V gene. The DNA of the CDR3 is TGTGCCAGCAGCCTGACAGGTGAAGCTTTCTTT. Translating gives CASSLTGEAFF.

V and J are TRBV7-9 and TRBJ2-2; the D gene is possibly TRBD2 (5 bases). Per the germline V gene, CDR1 is SEHNR and CDR2 is FQNEAQ (reference sequence). V gave up 1 base and J gave up 8 bases, with 11 bases separating them. The CDR3 is 14 residues long. The CDR3 DNA follows: TGTGCCAGCAGCTTAGGGCTAGCATCTGGGGAGCTGTTTTTT. Protein sequence: CASSLGLASGELFF.

The chain uses TRBV28 and TRBJ1-2, with D perhaps TRBD1 (6 bases). The CDR3 has 14 residues. Between the trimmed V and J ends, which lost 5 bases and 3 bases, there was a span of 13 bases. Germline V gene lookup returns CDR1 MDHEN and CDR2 SYDVKM. CDR3 protein: CASSVTQGHYGYTF. CDR3 nucleotide sequence: TGTGCCAGCAGTGTGACACAGGGTCACTATGGCTACACCTTC.

The chain uses TRBV28 and TRBJ1-3, with D tentatively TRBD1 (6 bases). The CDR3 sequence is 12 residues long. Trimming took 6 bases from V and 9 from J, leaving 12 bases between them. The germline V gene has CDR1 MDHEN and CDR2 SYDVKM. The CDR3 sequence: CASRRGTGTIYF. The CDR3 DNA follows: TGTGCCAGCAGAAGGGGGACGGGCACCATATATTTT. The variable domain in full, with the rest retrieved from reference TRBV28 and TRBJ1-3, is DVKVTQSSRYLVKRTGEKVFLECVQDMDHENMFWYRQDPGLGLRLIYFSYDVKMKEKGDIPEGYSVSREKKERFSLILESASTNQTSMYLCASRRGTGTIYFGEGSWLTVV.

The V and J genes are TRBV11-2 and TRBJ2-3; no firm D call. Trimming removed 0 bases from V and 7 bases from J, with 8 bases in between. The germline CDR1 and CDR2 sequences are SGHAT and FQNNGV. This CDR3 has 13 residues. CDR3 amino acids: CASSLDLRNTQYF. As DNA, the CDR3 is TGTGCCAGCAGCTTAGATCTTAGAAATACGCAGTATTTT.

The chain is built from TRBV10-1 and TRBJ2-7; TRBD2 might be the D (6 bases). The CDR3 sequence is 15 residues long. CDR1 and CDR2 from the germline V gene are WNHNN and SYGVQD (reference sequence). V lost 3 bases and J 0 bases, leaving 12 bases between the germline ends. CDR3 bases: TGCGCCAGCAGTGATGCGGAGACTAGCTCCTACGAGCAGTACTTC. It specifies CASSDAETSSYEQYF.

The V and J genes are TRBV11-2 and TRBJ1-4; D is perhaps TRBD1 (5 bases). V gave up 3 bases and J gave up 5 bases, with 13 bases separating them. Germline V CDR1 and CDR2: SGHAT, FQNNGV. This CDR3 has 15 amino acids. The CDR3 nucleotides are TGTGCCAGCAGCTTCTTTGACCAGGGCAATGAAAAACTGTTTTTT. Its protein product is CASSFFDQGNEKLFF.

This rearrangement joins TRBV18 to TRBJ2-3; maybe TRBD1 (5 bases). V was cut by 3 bases and J by 2 bases, with 9 bases left in between. Germline CDR1 is KGHSH and CDR2 is LQKENI. This CDR3 has 14 residues. The CDR3 coding sequence is TGTGCCAGCTCACCCCAGGGCAACACAGATACGCAGTATTTT. Protein product: CASSPQGNTDTQYF.

The rearrangement joins TRBV10-3 to TRBJ2-7; tentative D call: TRBD2 (6 bases). This CDR3 comprises 15 residues. CDR1 and CDR2 (germline): ENHRY, SYGVKD. Trimming removed 10 bases from V and 2 bases from J, with 21 bases in between. CDR3 protein: CATSLVGGTTYEQYF. CDR3 coding DNA: TGTGCCACCTCTTTGGTGGGAGGAACAACCTACGAGCAGTACTTC.

The chain employs TRBV27 and TRBJ1-3, with 9 bases aligning to TRBD1. J was trimmed by 4 bases and V by 7 bases; bases with no gene match: 5. Per the germline V gene, CDR1 is MNHEY and CDR2 is SMNVEV (reference sequence). The CDR3 consists of 14 residues. The CDR3 reads CASTVQGAGNTIYF. The CDR3 DNA reads TGTGCCAGCACTGTACAGGGGGCAGGAAACACCATATATTTT.

This clone was recorded only once. The chain recombines TRBV6-1 with TRBJ1-6; D is uncertain. The V end lost 3 bases, the J end lost 0 bases, and 9 bases lay between the germline ends. The germline gives CDR1 MNHNS, CDR2 SASEGT. The CDR3 spans 16 residues. CDR3 sequence reads: CASSERESSYNSPLHF. The CDR3, as DNA: TGTGCCAGCAGTGAGAGGGAGAGCTCCTATAATTCACCCCTCCACTTT.

This clone has only a few counts. The V and J genes are TRBV28 and TRBJ1-2; D is perhaps TRBD1 (6 bases). In germline, CDR1 is MDHEN, CDR2 SYDVKM. V was cut by 2 bases and J by 6 bases, with 13 bases left in between. The length of the CDR3 is 14 residues. DNA for the CDR3: TGTGCCAGCAGTTTACTACGGACAGTCGATGGCTACACCTTC. Encoded protein: CASSLLRTVDGYTF.

The V call is TRBV9, the J call TRBJ2-3, with 7 bases fitting TRBD1. V trimming: 0 bases; J trimming: 2 bases; junction bases outside the gene matches: 6. The germline V gene has CDR1 SGDLS and CDR2 YYNGEE. CDR3 size: 16 residues. CDR3: CASSVVQGPPTDTQYF. The CDR3 nucleotides are TGTGCCAGCAGCGTAGTACAGGGGCCCCCCACAGATACGCAGTATTTT. Full variable domain (outside the CDR3, taken from reference TRBV9 and TRBJ2-3): DSGVTQTPKHLITATGQRVTLRCSPRSGDLSVYWYQQSLDQGLQFLIQYYNGEERAKGNILERFSAQQFPDLHSELNLSSLELGDSALYFCASSVVQGPPTDTQYFGPGTRLTVL.